This paragraph covers one T cell receptor (beta chain) sequence. Its matching antigen is unknown. CDR1 is LNHDA and CDR2 is SQIVND in the germline V gene (reference sequence). The length of the CDR3 is 13 residues. The V end lost 7 bases, the J end lost 2 bases, and 9 bases lay between the germline ends. This sample was taken from a study of T cells in Graves' hyperthyroidism and ophthalmopathy. Study-wide findings and caveats: Blood samples included most of the expanded thyroid clonotypes exceeding 0.001.

A lack of ophthalmopathy progression within 18 months defined stable Graves' hyperthyroidism. TCR beta CDR3 regions were amplified from RNA transcripts. The study used the HTBI primer set for a first-round RT-PCR of the TCR CDR3. TCRdb called the multiplex PCR reads again in MiXCR, with one record for every CDR3 protein. Of 530,000 or so distinct CDR3 sequences listed, around 46% are singletons. The clonotype was recovered from a woman younger than 30 with Graves' hyperthyroidism. The genes are TRBV19 and TRBJ1-5, with D maybe TRBD1 (5 bases). Sequenced input: peripheral blood or thyroid tissue (not recorded which). The CDR3 DNA follows: TGTGCCAGTACTAGGGACGGCAATCAGCCCCAGCATTTT. Translation: CASTRDGNQPQHF. The complete variable domain, with remaining parts taken from reference TRBV19 and TRBJ1-5, reads DGGITQSPKYLFRKEGQNVTLSCEQNLNHDAMYWYRQDPGQGLRLIYYSQIVNDFQKGDIAEGYSVSREKKESFPLTVTSAQKNPTAFYLCASTRDGNQPQHFGDGTRLSIL.